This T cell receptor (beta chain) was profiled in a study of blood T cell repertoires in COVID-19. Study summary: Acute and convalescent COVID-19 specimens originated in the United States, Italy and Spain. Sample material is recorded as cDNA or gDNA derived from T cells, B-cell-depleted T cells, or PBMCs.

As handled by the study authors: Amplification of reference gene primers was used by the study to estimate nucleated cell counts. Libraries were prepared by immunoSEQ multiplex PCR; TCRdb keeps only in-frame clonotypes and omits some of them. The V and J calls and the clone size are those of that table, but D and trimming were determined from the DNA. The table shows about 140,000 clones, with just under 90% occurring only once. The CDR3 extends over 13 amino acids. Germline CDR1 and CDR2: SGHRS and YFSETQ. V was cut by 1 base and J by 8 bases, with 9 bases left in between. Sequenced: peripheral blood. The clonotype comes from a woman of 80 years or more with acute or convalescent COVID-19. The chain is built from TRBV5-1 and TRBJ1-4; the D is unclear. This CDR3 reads CASSLMAEEKLFF. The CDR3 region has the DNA TGCGCCAGCAGCTTGATGGCAGAAGAAAAACTGTTTTTT. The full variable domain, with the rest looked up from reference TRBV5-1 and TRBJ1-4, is KAGVTQTPRYLIKTRGQQVTLSCSPISGHRSVSWYQQTPGQGLQFLFEYFSETQRNKGNFPGRFSGRQFSNSRSEMNVSTLELGDSALYLCASSLMAEEKLFFGSGTQLSVL.